A single sample gave rise to the 28 T cell receptor beta chains below, sequenced in a study of blood T cell repertoires in COVID-19. Using immunoSEQ multiplex PCR, the repertoire was profiled, and TCRdb retains in-frame clones only, with some absent. Here the sample spans fewer than 85,000 clones, 80% to 90% being singletons. Sequencing was done on a sample of peripheral blood. These receptors originate from a human donor in a cohort sampled during active COVID-19.

The chain recombines TRBV11-2 with TRBJ2-1; 10 nucleotides line up with TRBD2. The germline V gene encodes CDR1 SGHAT and CDR2 FQNNGV. V dropped 0 bases and J dropped 13; count of bases not matched to a gene: 6. This CDR3 has 14 residues. The CDR3: CASSLDRAGGSQFF. DNA of the CDR3: TGTGCCAGCAGCTTAGATCGAGCGGGAGGGAGTCAGTTCTTC.

The chain joins TRBV9 to TRBJ2-2, with a possible D match to TRBD2 (6 bases). The CDR3 runs 15 residues. V was cut by 4 bases and J by 3 bases, with 13 bases left in between. Germline V CDR1 and CDR2: SGDLS, YYNGEE. CDR3 in amino acids: CASSPGLWDTGELFF. Written as DNA, the CDR3 is TGTGCCAGCAGCCCGGGACTCTGGGACACCGGGGAGCTGTTTTTT.

This clone was recorded once. CDR3 DNA sequence: TGTGCCAGCAGCTTGGGGAGGGGAGTCGGGCAAGAGACCCAGTACTTC. It is translated as CASSLGRGVGQETQYF. The gene calls are TRBV5-4 and TRBJ2-5, with D tentatively TRBD2 (6 bases). The CDR3 has 16 residues. Germline V gene sequence: CDR1 SGHNT, CDR2 YYREEE (reference sequence). Trimming took off 0 bases at V and 2 bases at J, with 14 bases between the two ends.

The chain has TRBV6-2 or TRBV6-3 and TRBJ2-3; TRBD2 matches at 8 bases. Germline CDR1 MNHEY, CDR2 SVGEGT. The V segment lost 0 bases and the J segment 10 bases; nucleotides outside the gene matches: 6. This CDR3 is 14 amino acids long. CDR3 region: CASSYSTPGLAQYF. The CDR3 DNA reads as TGTGCCAGCAGTTACTCGACTCCGGGACTAGCGCAGTATTTT.

This clone was counted a single time. V is TRBV2 and J is TRBJ2-3; tentatively, D is TRBD2 (6 bases). V lost 7 bases to trimming and J lost 6 bases, with 20 bases between them. Germline V gene sequence: CDR1 SNHLY, CDR2 FYNNEI. The CDR3 is made up of 15 amino acids. The CDR3 loop reads CASTKAGGGSDTQYF. The CDR3 DNA follows: TGTGCCAGCACCAAGGCCGGGGGAGGTTCGGATACGCAGTATTTT.

CDR3 bases: TGCGCCAGCAGCTGGGAATCCAGGGGGATCTCCTACGAGCAGTACTTC. Translated: CASSWESRGISYEQYF. The gene calls are TRBV5-1 and TRBJ2-7; 7 bases align to TRBD1. The germline V gene has CDR1 SGHRS and CDR2 YFSETQ. Trimming removed 3 bases from V and 0 bases from J; junction bases left unmatched: 9. The CDR3 extends over 16 amino acids.

The V call is TRBV28, the J call TRBJ2-1; perhaps TRBD2 as D (6 bases). The length of the CDR3 is 18 residues. CDR1 is MDHEN, CDR2 SYDVKM, per germline. V was clipped by 5 bases and J by 3 bases, with 23 bases between them. CDR3 sequence (DNA): TGTGCCAGCAGTCCCCTAGGGGCGGTGGGGGGATTCTACAATGAGCAGTTCTTC. Its protein is CASSPLGAVGGFYNEQFF. Variable domain in full (rest from reference TRBV28 and TRBJ2-1): DVKVTQSSRYLVKRTGEKVFLECVQDMDHENMFWYRQDPGLGLRLIYFSYDVKMKEKGDIPEGYSVSREKKERFSLILESASTNQTSMYLCASSPLGAVGGFYNEQFFGPGTRLTVL.

Judged by abundance, this clone is large. The chain has TRBV6-4 and TRBJ1-6; 10 bases line up with TRBD1. Germline V gene data show CDR1 as MRHNA and CDR2 as SNTAGT. With V trimmed by 2 bases and J by 9 bases, 4 bases remained unmatched. This CDR3 is built from 15 residues. CDR3 nucleotide sequence: TGTGCCAGCAGTGACATGGGGACAGGGGTTTCACCCCTCCACTTT. Its protein is CASSDMGTGVSPLHF.

The rearrangement joins TRBV5-1 to TRBJ2-1; 11 bases align to TRBD2. The V segment lost 0 bases and the J segment 8 bases; nucleotides outside the gene matches: 7. In germline, CDR1 is SGHRS, CDR2 YFSETQ. The CDR3 sequence is 16 residues long. The CDR3 bases are TGCGCCAGCAGCTTGGTGGACATTAGCGGGGGGGATGAGCAGTTCTTC. Amino acid sequence: CASSLVDISGGDEQFF.

The chain carries TRBV19 and TRBJ1-2; D is possibly TRBD1 (5 bases). Germline V CDR1 and CDR2: LNHDA, SQIVND (reference sequence). This CDR3 has 14 residues. V dropped 6 bases and J dropped 0 bases, with 11 bases sitting between them. The CDR3 DNA follows: TGTGCCAGTAGCCCTCTGACAGCTAACTATGGCTACACCTTC. Translated, it gives CASSPLTANYGYTF.

Here the CDR3 reads CASSAGQGSNQPQHF. CDR3 coding DNA: TGTGCCAGCAGTGCGGGACAGGGAAGCAATCAGCCCCAGCATTTT. This chain links TRBV6-6 with TRBJ1-5; 9 nucleotides line up with TRBD1. The germline gives CDR1 MNHNY, CDR2 SVGAGI (reference sequence). With V trimmed by 5 bases and J by 1 base, 3 bases remained unmatched. This CDR3 has 15 amino acids.

V is TRBV5-6 and J is TRBJ2-7, with D possibly matching TRBD1 (6 bases). Germline CDR1 and CDR2: SGHDT and YYEEEE. Trimming left V 0 bases short and J 2 bases short, with 15 bases between. The CDR3 contains 16 residues. CDR3 in DNA: TGTGCCAGCAGCTTGGGGGTGACGGACAGCCCCTACGAGCAGTACTTC. Protein product: CASSLGVTDSPYEQYF. The variable domain in full, with the rest retrieved from reference TRBV5-6 and TRBJ2-7, is DAGVTQSPTHLIKTRGQQVTLRCSPKSGHDTVSWYQQALGQGPQFIFQYYEEEERQRGNFPDRFSGHQFPNYSSELNVNALLLGDSALYLCASSLGVTDSPYEQYFGPGTRLTVT.

The chain combines TRBV2 with TRBJ2-1; TRBD1 matches 11 bases. CDR3 length equals 13 residues. Losses at the gene ends were 11 bases for V and 10 bases for J; bases not matched to a gene: 10. The germline gives CDR1 SNHLY, CDR2 FYNNEI. CDR3 in DNA: TGTGCCTCCCTGGACAGGGGGCGATGGGAGCAGTTCTTC. This encodes CASLDRGRWEQFF.

The chain has TRBV19 and TRBJ2-7, with a weak D call TRBD1 (5 bases). There are 13 residues in the CDR3. The V end was cut by 6 bases, the J end by 3 bases, with 12 bases between. Germline CDR1 reads LNHDA; CDR2 reads SQIVND (reference sequence). CDR3 DNA sequence: TGTGCCAGTAGAGGTACAGGTCTCTACGAGCAGTACTTC. The encoded protein is CASRGTGLYEQYF.

This chain joins TRBV23-1 and TRBJ2-7; 7 bases are a match to TRBD2. TRBV23-1 belongs to the ORF category, with a function that is uncertain. After removal of 10 bases from V and 4 bases from J, the junction contained 7 bases not matched to a gene. This CDR3 has 12 residues. The CDR3 DNA sequence: TGCGCCACCCGCGGGGGAGGTTACGAGCAGTACTTC. It is translated as CATRGGGYEQYF.

The V and J genes are TRBV19 and TRBJ1-5, with 11 positions matching TRBD1. V was pared by 6 bases and J by 6 bases, with 7 bases of the junction left unmatched. The CDR3 has 15 amino acids. The V gene's germline CDR1 is LNHDA and CDR2 SQIVND (reference sequence). The CDR3 nucleotides read TGTGCCAGTAGATCCGGGACAGGGGGTGTTCAGCCCCAGCATTTT. It specifies CASRSGTGGVQPQHF.

This chain links TRBV12-2 with TRBJ2-3; TRBD2 is taken as the D call from the table, unchecked against the DNA. TRBV12-2 is given as a pseudogene. The CDR3 sequence is 18 residues long. The CDR3 is CASRLAWPARSGTDTQYF. For the CDR3, the DNA is TGTGCAAGTCGCTTAGCGTGGCCAGCGCGCTCTGGGACAGATACGCAGTATTTT.

This clone was counted a single time. This sequence joins TRBV11-2 and TRBJ2-1, with TRBD1 identical over 9 bases. The ends lost 4 bases at V and 9 bases at J; junction bases unmatched: 13. Germline V CDR1 and CDR2: SGHAT, FQNNGV. This CDR3 spans 16 amino acids. DNA of the CDR3: TGTGCCAGCAGCTGGGCTACCGGGACAGGGCACGGTGAGCAGTTCTTC. Protein sequence: CASSWATGTGHGEQFF.

The chain carries TRBV5-4 and TRBJ1-1; TRBD1 matches 8 bases. The V segment lost 3 bases and the J segment 8 bases; nucleotides outside the gene matches: 6. The CDR3 contains 13 residues. Germline V gives CDR1 SGHNT, CDR2 YYREEE (reference sequence). CDR3 sequence: CASSSQGAVEAFF. CDR3 nucleotide sequence: TGTGCCAGCAGCTCCCAGGGGGCCGTAGAAGCTTTCTTT.

V usage is TRBV4-3 and J usage is TRBJ2-5, with 13 bases identical to TRBD2. Germline CDR1 LGHNA, CDR2 YSLEER. CDR3 size: 19 residues. The V gene end was trimmed by 0 bases and the J gene end by 7 bases; junction bases not matched to a gene: 14. The CDR3 coding sequence is TGCGCCAGCAGCCAAGATTTACTAGCGGGGGGGACGGTCTTTTCGACCCAGTACTTC. Translating it yields CASSQDLLAGGTVFSTQYF.

The V and J genes are TRBV3-1 (or the pseudogene TRBV3-2) and TRBJ1-5; 10 positions agree with TRBD1. Per the germline V gene, CDR1 is LGHDT and CDR2 is YNNKEL (reference sequence). J lost 2 bases, V lost 6 bases, and 10 bases had no gene match. This CDR3 spans 17 amino acids. DNA of the CDR3: TGTGCCAGCAGTTCCTATCCTGGGACAGGGGGCAATCAGCCCCAGCATTTT. Translation gives CASSSYPGTGGNQPQHF.

V gene TRBV7-9 combines with J gene TRBJ2-7; 9 bases are a match to TRBD1. Germline V CDR1 and CDR2: SEHNR, FQNEAQ (reference sequence). Trimming removed 5 bases from V and 3 bases from J; junction bases left unmatched: 8. The length of the CDR3 is 15 residues. CDR3: CASSRTGESIYEQYF. DNA for the CDR3: TGTGCCAGCAGCCGGACAGGGGAATCAATCTACGAGCAGTACTTC.

The V and J genes are TRBV19 and TRBJ1-6; 7 bases line up with TRBD1. The CDR3 is 15 amino acids. V was pared by 6 bases and J by 2 bases, with 4 bases of the junction left unmatched. Germline values: CDR1 LNHDA, CDR2 SQIVND (reference sequence). The CDR3 DNA reads as TGTGCCAGTAGATCACAGGGGACCTATAATTCACCCCTCCACTTT. This sequence encodes CASRSQGTYNSPLHF.

The chain combines TRBV4-3 with TRBJ2-6; the match to TRBD1 covers 8 bases. CDR3 length equals 16 residues. V lost 4 bases, J lost 0 bases, and 2 bases stayed unmatched. Germline loops: CDR1 LGHNA, CDR2 YSLEER. CDR3 in amino acids: CASSRDRSSGANVLTF. Written as DNA, the CDR3 is TGCGCCAGCAGCCGGGACAGGAGCTCTGGGGCCAACGTCCTGACTTTC.

The chain recombines TRBV11-2 with TRBJ2-2; D possibly corresponds to TRBD2 (6 bases). Germline CDR1 reads SGHAT; CDR2 reads FQNNGV. This CDR3 spans 17 amino acids. Trimming pared 0 bases from V and 7 bases from J, leaving 18 bases between. CDR3 in DNA: TGTGCCAGCAGCTTAGATCAGCCGGGGGTGGGAGTCGGGGAGCTGTTTTTT. This gives the protein CASSLDQPGVGVGELFF. The complete variable domain, with remaining parts taken from reference TRBV11-2 and TRBJ2-2, reads EAGVAQSPRYKIIEKRQSVAFWCNPISGHATLYWYQQILGQGPKLLIQFQNNGVVDDSQLPKDRFSAERLKGVDSTLKIQPAKLEDSAVYLCASSLDQPGVGVGELFFGEGSRLTVL.

This rearrangement joins TRBV6-5 to TRBJ1-1; D possibly corresponds to TRBD1 (5 bases). V shed 4 bases and J shed 3 bases, with 9 bases lying between them. The CDR3 consists of 13 residues. Germline V gene data show CDR1 as MNHEY and CDR2 as SVGAGI. CDR3 nucleotide sequence: TGTGCCAGCAGTTGGGGGGTGCACACTGAAGCTTTCTTT. Translation gives CASSWGVHTEAFF.

This chain uses TRBV20-1 with TRBJ1-3; D uncertain. Germline lookup yields CDR1 DFQATT and CDR2 SNEGSKA (reference sequence). V shed 3 bases and J shed 7 bases, with 7 bases lying between them. The CDR3 loop spans 11 amino acids. CDR3 sequence (DNA): TGCAGTGCTAGTCGTTCGAACACCATATATTTT. This sequence encodes CSASRSNTIYF.

The chain joins TRBV18 to TRBJ1-4; D is unclear. With 6 bases removed from V and 13 bases from J, the gap between germline ends came to 18 bases. Germline CDR1 KGHSH, CDR2 LQKENI. CDR3 length equals 13 residues. The CDR3 reads CASSPPPGGLLFF. CDR3 in DNA: TGTGCCAGCTCTCCGCCGCCGGGAGGCCTACTGTTTTTT. Full variable domain (rest looked up from reference TRBV18 and TRBJ1-4): NAGVMQNPRHLVRRRGQEARLRCSPMKGHSHVYWYRQLPEEGLKFMVYLQKENIIDESGMPKERFSAEFPKEGPSILRIQQVVRGDSAAYFCASSPPPGGLLFFGSGTQLSVL.